This record looks at one T cell receptor (beta chain) sequence and its context. This clone was counted only a few times. Which antigen it targets is not known. The input lacks base qualities; no much larger clone sits a single base away. These data originate in a study of beta chain features in type 1 diabetes (dated by TCRdb to the late 2010s). The study in broad terms: No differences in mean age, gender distribution, total cell number or subset yield were found between patients and healthy donors. A total of some 100,000,000 sorted cells were examined across all samples, and a strong correlation was observed between cell number per subset and RNA yield. In the study, TCRB repertoires of sorted circulating CD4+ T cell subsets from recently diagnosed type 1 diabetes patients were compared with those of matched healthy donors. Regulatory and stem cell-like memory subsets were isolated from only 8 patients and roughly 8 healthy donors, whereas naive and central memory subsets came from all 30 or so donors.

A single peripheral blood draw of roughly 0.11 L on average was collected from each donor into heparinised tubes. Naive, central memory, regulatory and stem cell-like memory CD4+ T cells were sorted on a BD FACSAria II using a panel including CD45RO, CCR7, CD25, CD127, CD95 and CD27. Every sorted population had a purity above 95%. PBMCs were isolated right away by Lymphoprep density gradient centrifugation and were stained directly, without culture. So that batch effects would be minimized, each experiment stained and sorted samples in pairs, pairing one healthy donor with one patient. Including the terminal cysteine and phenylalanine, the CDR3 comprises 14 residues. This entry keeps only the CDR3 DNA: 42 bases, framed from base 1. Trimming removed 2 bases from V and 4 bases from J, leaving 10 bases between the germline ends. CDR1 and CDR2 were assigned from the germline V gene as MDHEN and SYDVKM.

General study outcomes and caveats: Because small numbers of individuals were included in the HLA sub-analyses, any influence of HLA type on TCRB rearrangement was left unresolved. Shorter templates might have been favored by PCR, but patient and control samples were amplified and corrected together, so both groups would have been affected equally by any skew. Naive, central memory and regulatory TCRB repertoires appeared to be more alike among patients than among healthy donors. At VDJ recombination sites, patients with type 1 diabetes made fewer insertions and deleted more nucleotides, a pattern implying thymic rearrangement abnormalities. A moderate but significant shortening of TCRB CDR3 length was observed in type 1 diabetes patients in all four CD4+ subsets. Because cDNA rather than genomic DNA was sequenced, highly expressing activated cells could have been over-represented, although no difference in activation and CD3 levels was found between groups.

The High Capacity cDNA Reverse Transcription Kit was used to reverse transcribe all of the isolated RNA, meaning that expressed TCRB transcripts were what got sequenced. Deep immunoSEQ sequencing was performed on naive, central memory and regulatory T cell samples, with an average of roughly 3.5 million total reads per sample. Sorted cells were lysed in RLT buffer and RNA was extracted with DNase-treated RNeasy Micro or Mini kits, depending on cell number. To prevent cross-contamination, every cell subset was processed on its own, while patient and healthy donor samples were processed together. The immunoSEQ multiplex PCR was used to amplify TCRB sequences from cDNA, yielding 87-bp fragments that span the CDR3 region. Amplicons were sequenced on the Illumina HiSeq platform. Per the source publication's procedure: Synthetic template baselines were used to correct PCR bias computationally, reads within Hamming distance 2 were collapsed, and singletons that could not be merged were discarded. Reads were aligned to IMGT to assign V, D and J genes, CDR3 length, and insertions or deletions at six rearrangement sites. Clonotype counts were normalized to sorted cell number within each subset before computing true diversity and Gini coefficients with the tcR R package. Repertoire sharing was quantified using the overlap coefficient calculated on TCRB nucleotide sequences. In its TCRdb copy, this immuneACCESS table keeps in-frame sequences only and misses some clones. Where compared with another copy, unresolved V genes explain less than half of these, and the others have no known cause. V and J calls and clone size are copied from that table; D and trimming were computed from the DNA. This sample lists about 240,000 clones; roughly 30% were detected once. The top ten hold more than 3% of the sample.

Sequenced: central memory CD4+ T cells from blood. This sequence uses TRBV28 and TRBJ2-3; perhaps TRBD2 is the D gene, with 6 bases matching. This clonotype originated in a man aged 30 to 39 in good health. The nucleotide sequence is TGTGCCAGCAGTTTACCGGGAGCCCCAGATACGCAGTATTTT. Translated, this gives CASSLPGAPDTQYF. Joined to the reference TRBV28 and TRBJ2-3 proteins, this CDR3 gives the full variable domain: DVKVTQSSRYLVKRTGEKVFLECVQDMDHENMFWYRQDPGLGLRLIYFSYDVKMKEKGDIPEGYSVSREKKERFSLILESASTNQTSMYLCASSLPGAPDTQYFGPGTRLTVL.